This is a list of T cell receptor beta chains from one sample in a study of T cells in Graves' hyperthyroidism and ophthalmopathy. In TCRdb, the multiplex PCR reads were re-called with MiXCR into one record per CDR3 protein. This table holds roughly 500,000 distinct CDR3 sequences, roughly 46% found once. Sample: peripheral blood or thyroid tissue (not recorded which). These receptors all stem from an adult woman with Graves' disease, either hyperthyroidism or ophthalmopathy (not recorded which). Each CDR3 is given with its conserved first and last residue. A D gene is named only where the DNA matches it firmly. Clone size is given for some rows only: seen once, a few or many times, or a class if the clone is expanded.

V gene	D gene	J gene	clone size	CDR3 DNA	CDR3 protein
TRBV9	TRBD1	TRBJ1-2	.	TGTGCCAGCAGCGAGGGACAGGGTTGGAGCTATGGCTACACCTTC	CASSEGQGWSYGYTF
TRBV27	TRBD1	TRBJ2-7	few	TGTGCCAGCAGTTCCCTGGGACAGGGTTCCTACGAGCAGTACTTC	CASSSLGQGSYEQYF
TRBV5-1	.	TRBJ2-1	.	TGCGCCAGCAGCTTTCGTCATACAGGGATTGAGCAGTTCTTC	CASSFRHTGIEQFF
TRBV3-1	.	TRBJ2-5	many	TGTGCCAGCAGCCAAGAGACCCAGTACTTC	CASSQETQYF
TRBV27	.	TRBJ2-7	few	TGTGCCAGCTGGCCGTTGGACGGGGGCGAGCAGTACTTC	CASWPLDGGEQYF
TRBV19	.	TRBJ1-2	many	TGTGCCACCGACGATACCCAGAGGGGTTGCTACACCTTC	CATDDTQRGCYTF
TRBV7-8	.	TRBJ1-2	.	TGTGCCAGCAGCTGGACAAATTCAGCCTACGATGGCTACACCTTC	CASSWTNSAYDGYTF
TRBV9	.	TRBJ1-1	.	TGTGCCAGCAGCGTAGATGACCAGTGGACTGAAGCTTTCTTT	CASSVDDQWTEAFF
TRBV2	TRBD1	TRBJ1-2	.	TGTGCCAGCAGTGCAACCCGGGACAGGCCCTATGGCTACACCTTC	CASSATRDRPYGYTF
TRBV4-1	.	TRBJ1-6	many	TGCGCCAGCAGCCAAGTAGGGCAGGGGAATTCACCCCTCCACTTT	CASSQVGQGNSPLHF
TRBV7-8	.	TRBJ2-5	.	TGTGCCAGCAGCTTAGCGGGAGCTCCGTACCAAGAGACCCAGTACTTC	CASSLAGAPYQETQYF